One TCR beta chain is described in this entry. The germline CDR1 and CDR2 sequences are KGHSH and LQKENI. This CDR3 spans 15 amino acids. The entry originates in a study of T cells expressing NK-cell markers. Study at large: The TCR beta repertoires were obtained from sorted CD3+CD56+NKG2C+, CD3+CD56+NKG2C- and CD3+CD56-NKG2C+ T cells. HCMV serostatus: most of the eight sequenced donors positive, one negative.

Each CDR3 protein gets one entry in TCRdb, which reprocessed the 5' RACE reads and gives no DNA. The table lists hundreds of thousands of distinct CDR3 sequences, with roughly 4.2% in the top ten. This TCR came from a woman aged 18-70 years in good health. The chain joins TRBV18 to TRBJ2-7; TCRdb calls TRBD2, which cannot be checked without DNA. Sequenced: blood T cells: a sorted CD56 or NKG2C T cell subset, CD4+ or CD8+ T cells, or bulk PBMC T cells (not recorded which). The CDR3 region is CASSSSTSGAYEQYF.